Shown below are 2 T cell receptor beta chains from a single sample sequenced in a study of blood T cell repertoires in COVID-19. Sequenced by immunoSEQ multiplex PCR; TCRdb stores in-frame clones only, minus some. The repertoire holds 220,000 or so clones, with around 80% as singletons. The sample consisted of peripheral blood. Receptors were obtained from a woman aged 70-85 years with acute or convalescent COVID-19.

This clone was detected only a few times. The CDR3 sequence: CAIRNSGSGDTQYF. The CDR3 nucleotides are TGTGCCATCAGGAATAGCGGGAGTGGAGATACGCAGTATTTT. V is TRBV10-3 and J is TRBJ2-3; 9 nucleotides line up with TRBD2. After removal of 6 bases from V and 5 bases from J, the junction contained 6 bases not matched to a gene. The CDR3 is 14 residues long. In germline, CDR1 is ENHRY, CDR2 SYGVKD.

The chain employs TRBV6-6 and TRBJ2-6, with a possible D match to TRBD1 (8 bases). Germline-derived CDR1 and CDR2 are MNHNY and SVGAGI (reference sequence). Trimming took off 5 bases at V and 0 bases at J, with 17 bases between the two ends. This CDR3 is 18 amino acids long. CDR3 region: CASSPLYRGGSGANVLTF. The DNA for the CDR3 is TGTGCCAGCAGTCCTCTATACAGGGGGGGCTCTGGGGCCAACGTCCTGACTTTC.